The 4 T cell receptor beta chains given below trace back to one sample, sequenced in a study of CD8 T cell repertoires and HIV-1 epitope variants. These receptors' targets are unknown. TCRdb's table, derived via immunoSEQ multiplex PCR, lists solely in-frame clones and lacks some. Of roughly 4,100 clones listed, around 60% are singletons. The sample taken for sequencing was cultured CD8+ T cells derived from PBMCs. The receptors here all came from a male donor with HIV.

The chain couples TRBV11-2 to TRBJ2-3, with unresolved D. Deletions cut 5 bases from V and 2 bases from J, with 8 bases between. Germline V CDR1 and CDR2: SGHAT, FQNNGV. The CDR3 spans 13 residues. CDR3 residues: CASSPGNTDTQYF. The CDR3 DNA reads as TGTGCCAGCAGCCCCGGAAACACAGATACGCAGTATTTT.

The V gene is TRBV11-2, the J gene TRBJ2-7, with a possible D match to TRBD1 (5 bases). Germline assignment: CDR1 SGHAT and CDR2 FQNNGV. The CDR3 is 13 residues long. V was clipped by 1 base and J by 2 bases, with 6 bases between them. Here the CDR3 reads CASSLGTTYEQYF. DNA of the CDR3: TGTGCCAGCAGCTTAGGGACAACCTACGAGCAGTACTTC.

In this sample, this clone turned up a few times. CDR3 nucleotides: TGTGCCAGCAGCCCTCCGGAGGCCCACGAGCAGTACTTC. Translated, it gives CASSPPEAHEQYF. V is TRBV7-8 and J is TRBJ2-7; D perhaps matches TRBD2 (5 bases). The CDR3 spans 13 residues. The germline CDR1 and CDR2 sequences are SGHVS and FQNEAQ. V shed 5 bases and J shed 5 bases, with 13 bases lying between them.

There are a few counts of this clone. This CDR3 reads CASSVGAGAYEQYF. The CDR3 DNA sequence: TGTGCCAGCAGCGTCGGGGCAGGGGCCTACGAGCAGTACTTC. This sequence joins TRBV11-2 and TRBJ2-7, with D perhaps matching TRBD1 (6 bases). This CDR3 comprises 14 residues. Deletions cut 5 bases from V and 2 bases from J, with 13 bases between. The germline CDR1 and CDR2 sequences are SGHAT and FQNNGV. The full variable domain, rest sourced from reference TRBV11-2 and TRBJ2-7, is EAGVAQSPRYKIIEKRQSVAFWCNPISGHATLYWYQQILGQGPKLLIQFQNNGVVDDSQLPKDRFSAERLKGVDSTLKIQPAKLEDSAVYLCASSVGAGAYEQYFGPGTRLTVT.